This T cell receptor beta chain derives from a study of control samples from healthy donors and cancer patients. Method: immunoSEQ multiplex PCR; TCRdb's copy keeps in-frame clones and lacks some. The sample lists tens of thousands of clones, around 92% occurring once. Germline V CDR1 and CDR2: MNHNS, SASEGT. The V segment lost 2 bases and the J segment 0 bases; nucleotides outside the gene matches: 3. This CDR3 has 17 residues. The sample was blood. The clonotype originates from a man aged 30 to 39 in good health. The chain combines TRBV6-1 with TRBJ2-1; 11 bases map to TRBD2. The CDR3 sequence is CASSETLAGGSYNEQFF. The CDR3 bases are TGTGCCAGCAGTGAAACCCTAGCGGGGGGCTCCTACAATGAGCAGTTCTTC.